These 25 T cell receptor beta chains were sequenced from one sample in a study of response to subunit inactivated influenza vaccine. TCRdb reprocessed the RT-PCR reads via MiXCR and lists one record per CDR3 protein. The sample holds some 180,000 distinct CDR3 sequences; about 9% are singletons and the top ten take approximately 11%. This sample comprised non-naive T cells sorted from PBMCs, obtained on the day of vaccination. The receptors come from a man over 45 who received an inactivated influenza vaccine.

The chain carries TRBV7-2 and TRBJ2-2; D perhaps matches TRBD2 (5 bases). The CDR3 has 12 residues. V gave up 5 bases and J gave up 6 bases, with 7 bases separating them. CDR1 SGHTA and CDR2 FQGNSA come from the germline V gene. CDR3 sequence reads: CASSRGPGELFF. The CDR3 DNA reads TGTGCCAGCAGCCGGGGTCCCGGGGAGCTGTTTTTT.

This clonotype was counted at least ten times. V is TRBV12-3 or TRBV12-4 and J is TRBJ1-2; D is unclear. The CDR3 length is 14 residues. Deletions cut 1 base from V and 0 bases from J, with 6 bases between. CDR3: CASSLGAANYGYTF. CDR3 coding DNA: TGTGCCAGCAGTTTAGGTGCCGCTAACTATGGCTACACCTTC.

The rearrangement links TRBV5-1 to TRBJ1-5, with 7 bases aligning to TRBD1. This CDR3 is 15 amino acids long. J gave up 4 bases and V 0 bases, and 4 bases lay outside the gene matches. Germline CDR1 reads SGHRS; CDR2 reads YFSETQ. The CDR3 region is CASSLGGGKNQPQHF. CDR3 DNA sequence: TGCGCCAGCAGCTTGGGAGGGGGCAAGAATCAGCCCCAGCATTTT.

This clonotype was observed a few times. The genes are TRBV11-2 and TRBJ1-2, with D possibly TRBD1 on 5 matching bases. The V and J ends lost 6 bases and 8 bases respectively, with 19 bases between them. Germline assignment: CDR1 SGHAT and CDR2 FQNNGV. This CDR3 contains 14 residues. The CDR3 DNA reads as TGTGCCAGCAGATCGGGCAGGGTTAAGAACGGCTACACCTTC. Its translation is CASRSGRVKNGYTF. The whole variable domain, filled in from reference TRBV11-2 and TRBJ1-2, reads EAGVAQSPRYKIIEKRQSVAFWCNPISGHATLYWYQQILGQGPKLLIQFQNNGVVDDSQLPKDRFSAERLKGVDSTLKIQPAKLEDSAVYLCASRSGRVKNGYTFGSGTRLTVV.

Only a few counts were recorded for this clonotype. The chain uses TRBV11-2 and TRBJ2-3; the D gene is possibly TRBD1 (7 bases). The V end was cut by 4 bases, the J end by 4 bases, with 21 bases between. The CDR3 has 17 residues. Germline CDR1 SGHAT, CDR2 FQNNGV. The CDR3: CASSSPRSTGRPDTQYF. The DNA of the CDR3 is TGTGCCAGCAGCTCACCCCGCTCGACAGGGAGGCCAGATACGCAGTATTTT.

This clonotype was picked up many times. The V gene is TRBV10-3, the J gene TRBJ2-7, with 8 bases matching TRBD2. The trim removed 6 bases at V and 2 bases at J, leaving 6 bases unmatched. This CDR3 is 14 amino acids long. Germline CDR1 reads ENHRY; CDR2 reads SYGVKD. As DNA, the CDR3 is TGTGCCATCAGCTCAAGCGGGAGTACCTACGAGCAGTACTTC. It encodes CAISSSGSTYEQYF.

This clonotype was counted at least ten times. This rearrangement joins TRBV7-9 to TRBJ2-5; D could derive from TRBD1 or TRBD2 (6 bases each). There are 16 residues in the CDR3. Germline V CDR1 and CDR2: SEHNR, FQNEAQ (reference sequence). Trimming pared 3 bases from V and 2 bases from J, leaving 16 bases between. The CDR3 DNA reads as TGTGCCAGCAGCTTCGTTGGGGGGCCTGCTCAAGAGACCCAGTACTTC. It translates to CASSFVGGPAQETQYF.

This clonotype has just a few counts. The gene calls are TRBV7-2 and TRBJ2-2; D unresolved. The CDR3 length is 16 residues. Germline V lookup: CDR1 SGHTA, CDR2 FQGNSA. V was trimmed by 5 bases and J by 1 base, leaving 14 bases between them. The CDR3 here is CASSPPGYLNTGELFF. Written as DNA, the CDR3 is TGTGCCAGCAGCCCCCCCGGGTATTTGAACACCGGGGAGCTGTTTTTT.

This clonotype occurred a few times. The chain recombines TRBV7-2 with TRBJ2-4; 10 bases match TRBD1. J lost 8 bases, V lost 5 bases, and 9 bases had no gene match. This CDR3 contains 15 residues. From germline, CDR1 is SGHTA and CDR2 FQGNSA. CDR3 DNA sequence: TGTGCCAGCAGCACCCGGGACAGGGGTCATTACATTCAGTACTTC. This translates into CASSTRDRGHYIQYF.

This clonotype was picked up a small number of times. CDR3 amino acids: CASSPGDRSSMNTEAFF. CDR3 sequence (DNA): TGTGCCAGCAGCCCAGGGGACAGGAGCTCTATGAACACTGAAGCTTTCTTT. The chain recombines TRBV12-3 or TRBV12-4 with TRBJ1-1; 8 nucleotides line up with TRBD1. This CDR3 spans 17 amino acids. The trim removed 6 bases at V and 0 bases at J, leaving 12 bases unmatched.

This clonotype was seen more than once but under ten times. V is TRBV25-1 and J is TRBJ1-5; TRBD1 aligns across 7 bases. The CDR3 is 14 amino acids. The trim removed 4 bases at V and 4 bases at J, leaving 4 bases unmatched. CDR1 and CDR2 from the germline V gene are MGHDK and SYGVNS. The CDR3 spells CASSGQQGNQPQHF. The CDR3 DNA reads TGTGCCAGCAGTGGTCAACAGGGGAATCAGCCCCAGCATTTT.

This chain links TRBV24-1 with TRBJ2-5, with TRBD2 identical over 13 bases. The CDR3 has 16 amino acids. Looked up from germline, CDR1 is KGHDR and CDR2 is SFDVKD. V shed 3 bases and J 4 bases; nucleotides not matched to a gene: 4. The CDR3 spells CATSDTSGGARETQYF. The CDR3 DNA reads TGTGCCACCAGTGATACTAGCGGGGGGGCCCGAGAGACCCAGTACTTC.

V usage is TRBV6-2 or TRBV6-3 and J usage is TRBJ2-5; TRBD1 is a possible D gene (5 bases). V was trimmed by 5 bases and J by 1 base, leaving 11 bases between them. The CDR3 is 14 residues long. Germline V gene data show CDR1 as MNHEY and CDR2 as SVGEGT. CDR3 in amino acids: CASSVVQGQETQYF. The CDR3 region has the DNA TGTGCCAGCAGTGTGGTTCAGGGCCAAGAGACCCAGTACTTC.

The rearrangement links TRBV20-1 to TRBJ2-5; a possible D gene is TRBD2 (5 bases). The CDR3 covers 16 residues. The V and J ends lost 0 bases and 1 base respectively, with 15 bases between them. The germline V gene has CDR1 DFQATT and CDR2 SNEGSKA (reference sequence). In DNA, the CDR3 is TGCAGTGCTAGAGACCTGGGTTCGGGGTCCCAAGAGACCCAGTACTTC. Protein: CSARDLGSGSQETQYF.

This clonotype was seen many times. The chain joins TRBV14 to TRBJ2-7; D uncertain. The V and J ends lost 5 bases and 6 bases respectively, with 14 bases between them. The CDR3 is made up of 13 amino acids. The germline gives CDR1 SGHDN, CDR2 FVKESK. The CDR3 region has the DNA TGTGCCAGCAGCAGGAGCTCAACGGCCGAGCAGTACTTC. As protein: CASSRSSTAEQYF.

V usage is TRBV19 and J usage is TRBJ2-2; D uncertain. CDR3 length equals 13 residues. The germline CDR1 and CDR2 sequences are LNHDA and SQIVND (reference sequence). V was cut by 0 bases and J by 8 bases, with 7 bases left in between. The CDR3 DNA reads as TGTGCCAGTAGTATAGATTCCTCTGGGGAGCTGTTTTTT. Translated, it gives CASSIDSSGELFF.

This clonotype was seen many times. This chain connects TRBV12-3 or TRBV12-4 to TRBJ2-4; D remains unclear. Trimming took off 2 bases at V and 7 bases at J, with 6 bases between the two ends. CDR3 size: 12 residues. CDR3 residues: CASSLFANIQYF. The CDR3 coding sequence is TGTGCCAGCAGTTTATTCGCTAACATTCAGTACTTC.

The chain couples TRBV28 to TRBJ2-3, with D perhaps TRBD1 or TRBD2 (5 bases each). Trimming shortened V by 5 bases and J by 3 bases, and 18 bases separated the two germline ends. The CDR3 runs 16 residues. Germline values: CDR1 MDHEN, CDR2 SYDVKM. The CDR3 protein is CASSPGTKPGTDTQYF. CDR3 bases: TGTGCCAGCAGTCCTGGGACCAAACCTGGTACAGATACGCAGTATTTT.

The chain combines TRBV7-3 with TRBJ2-5; D ambiguous. The CDR3 is made up of 14 amino acids. Trimming pared 1 base from V and 1 base from J, leaving 7 bases between. Germline V gives CDR1 SGHTA, CDR2 FQGTGA. DNA for the CDR3: TGTGCCAGCAGCTTAAGCGGACCCCAAGAGACCCAGTACTTC. Translation: CASSLSGPQETQYF.

This chain uses TRBV27 with TRBJ2-1; the D gene could be TRBD1 or TRBD2 (5 bases each). Germline values: CDR1 MNHEY, CDR2 SMNVEV (reference sequence). The CDR3 is made up of 15 amino acids. Deletions cut 4 bases from V and 4 bases from J, with 14 bases between. The CDR3 DNA reads TGTGCCAGCAGTTCGGCCGGGACCCGATACAATGAGCAGTTCTTC. Protein product: CASSSAGTRYNEQFF.

This clonotype appeared a few times. This sequence joins TRBV6-5 and TRBJ2-7, with D unclear. Germline V gives CDR1 MNHEY, CDR2 SVGAGI. The CDR3 consists of 16 residues. V was trimmed by 2 bases and J by 0 bases, leaving 14 bases between them. Written as DNA, the CDR3 is TGTGCCAGCAGTTACGCCCCCCCATCGAGCTCCTACGAGCAGTACTTC. Protein product: CASSYAPPSSSYEQYF.

V usage is TRBV20-1 and J usage is TRBJ2-1, with D maybe TRBD2 (6 bases). The CDR3 consists of 13 residues. The germline gives CDR1 DFQATT, CDR2 SNEGSKA (reference sequence). V lost 3 bases to trimming and J lost 0 bases, with 6 bases between them. The CDR3 reads CSASGSSYNEQFF. CDR3 nucleotide sequence: TGCAGTGCTAGCGGGAGCTCCTACAATGAGCAGTTCTTC.

This clonotype has a handful of counts. The chain employs TRBV29-1 and TRBJ2-7, with 8 bases identical to TRBD1. This CDR3 is 14 amino acids long. Trimming took 0 bases from V and 7 from J; bases not matched to a gene: 8. Germline assignment: CDR1 SQVTM and CDR2 ANQGSEA. CDR3 nucleotides: TGCAGCGTTGAAGATCGGGCAGGGGGCCATGAGCAGTACTTC. Amino acid sequence: CSVEDRAGGHEQYF.

This clonotype was seen only a few times. The CDR3 DNA sequence: TGTGCCACCCGACAGGGGGGGAGCAACAATGAGCAGTTCTTC. Its translation is CATRQGGSNNEQFF. This chain joins TRBV15 and TRBJ2-1, with 9 bases identical to TRBD1. Germline assignment: CDR1 LNHNV and CDR2 YYDKDF (reference sequence). J lost 5 bases, V lost 8 bases, and 7 bases had no gene match. The CDR3 is made up of 14 amino acids.

This clonotype was observed a few times. The CDR3 region is CASSVPGLAYTGELFF. CDR3 bases: TGTGCCAGCAGTGTGCCGGGACTAGCCTACACCGGGGAGCTGTTTTTT. The rearrangement links TRBV6-1 to TRBJ2-2; TRBD2 agrees at 9 bases. The CDR3 length is 16 residues. Germline CDR1 is MNHNS and CDR2 is SASEGT. V trimming: 4 bases; J trimming: 3 bases; junction bases outside the gene matches: 6.